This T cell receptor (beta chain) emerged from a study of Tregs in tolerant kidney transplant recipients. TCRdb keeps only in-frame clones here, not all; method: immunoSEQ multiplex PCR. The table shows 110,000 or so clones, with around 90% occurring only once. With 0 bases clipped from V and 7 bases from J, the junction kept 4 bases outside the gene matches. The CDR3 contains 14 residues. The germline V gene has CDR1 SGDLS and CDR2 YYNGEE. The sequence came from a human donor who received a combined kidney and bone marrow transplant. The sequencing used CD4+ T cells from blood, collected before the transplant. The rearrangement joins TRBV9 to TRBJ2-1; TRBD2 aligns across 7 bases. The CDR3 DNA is TGTGCCAGCAGCGTAGGCCTAGCGGAAAATGAGCAGTTCTTC. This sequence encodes CASSVGLAENEQFF.